Included here is one T cell receptor beta chain sequence, with context. The sample has other DNA sequences that encode this CDR3 too. Trimming left V 6 bases short and J 4 bases short, with 9 bases between. The CDR3 runs to 12 residues. From germline, CDR1 is MDHEN and CDR2 SYDVKM. PCR amplification relied on 60 Vbeta primers (plus 13 Jbeta primers). Measured with immunoSEQ multiplex PCR; TCRdb has only the in-frame clones, and not every one. The table records 200,000 to 300,000 clones, roughly 86% of them present only once. The data were obtained in a study of cytomegalovirus exposure and HLA in healthy donors.

The sample was PBMCs. This chain uses TRBV28 with TRBJ1-2, with D hard to call. The sequence was obtained from a woman in her 40s in good health and CMV-seropositive. This CDR3 reads CASSLGGYGYTF. The CDR3 DNA reads as TGTGCCAGCAGCCTCGGCGGCTATGGCTACACCTTC.